These T cell receptor beta chains were read from a single sample in a study of CD8 T cells in Susac syndrome. From the immunoSEQ multiplex PCR reads, TCRdb called clonotypes with MiXCR, one entry per CDR3 protein. Here the sample spans about 81,000 distinct CDR3 sequences, approximately 93% being singletons. Specimen: CD8+ T cells from PBMCs. Every receptor here comes from a human donor with Susac syndrome. The CDR3 runs from the conserved cysteine through the conserved F or W. A D gene is named only where the DNA matches it firmly.

d_call,j_call,v_call,cdr3_aa,cdr3_nt
-,TRBJ2-7,TRBV15,CATSRDGGGARVEQYF,TGTGCCACCAGCAGAGATGGAGGGGGCGCGAGGGTCGAGCAGTACTTC
-,TRBJ1-1,TRBV20-1,CRTDGPLSNTEVFF,TGCAGGACCGACGGACCGCTATCGAACACTGAAGTTTTCTTT
-,TRBJ2-7,TRBV25-1,CASSDQTVPSSYEQYF,TGTGCCAGCAGTGACCAGACAGTACCAAGCTCCTACGAGCAGTACTTC
-,TRBJ1-6,TRBV7-9,CASSLAVSPLHF,TGTGCCAGCAGCTTAGCAGTTTCACCCCTCCACTTT
TRBD2,TRBJ2-7,TRBV19,CARLDRGSGEVRSHEQYF,TGTGCCAGACTCGACCGGGGGAGCGGGGAGGTCCGAAGCCACGAGCAGTACTTC
TRBD2,TRBJ2-1,TRBV24-1,CATSPTSDYNEQFF,TGTGCCACCTCCCCGACTAGCGACTACAATGAGCAGTTCTTC
-,TRBJ2-7,TRBV27,CASSPRGHEQYF,TGTGCCAGCAGTCCCCGGGGCCACGAGCAGTACTTC
TRBD1,TRBJ2-5,TRBV5-5,CASSFGQGGQETQYF,TGTGCCAGCAGCTTCGGACAGGGTGGACAAGAGACCCAGTACTTC
TRBD1,TRBJ2-7,TRBV19,CAVSDRGGSEQYF,TGTGCCGTATCGGACAGGGGTGGTAGCGAGCAGTACTTC
TRBD2,TRBJ2-5,TRBV7-8,CASGLAGYQETQYF,TGTGCCAGCGGGCTAGCGGGTTACCAAGAGACCCAGTACTTC
-,TRBJ1-2,TRBV29-1,CSVERGDGYGYTF,TGCAGCGTTGAAAGGGGGGATGGATACGGCTACACCTTC